Listed below are T cell receptor beta chains from one sample, sequenced in a study of blood T cells in healthy people across ages. TCRdb called the 5' RACE reads again in MiXCR, with one record for every CDR3 protein. The sample yields about 1.4 million distinct CDR3 sequences, around 59% seen once. Sequenced: blood. These receptors all stem from a man aged 18 to 35 in good health. The CDR3 runs from the conserved cysteine through the conserved F or W. D genes are given only for firm matches. Clone size, where shown, is once, few, many, or a class for clones that have expanded.

NA	TRBV6-1	NA	TRBJ2-7	TGTGCCAGCACTGATACAGGAATCTCCTACGAGCAGTACTTC	CASTDTGISYEQYF
NA	TRBV2	NA	TRBJ2-5	TGTGCCAGCAGTGAATCGGGACATGATGCAATATATCGCCAAGAGACCCAGTACTTC	CASSESGHDAIYRQETQYF
TRBD2	TRBV5-1	NA	TRBJ2-1	TGCGCCAGCAGCTTGGCCTTGGGGACTAGCGACAACAATGAGCAGTTCTTC	CASSLALGTSDNNEQFF
TRBD1	TRBV29-1	NA	TRBJ2-3	TGCAGCTTTGACCGGGACAGGGATACGCAGTATTTT	CSFDRDRDTQYF
NA	TRBV27	NA	TRBJ2-2	TGTGCCAGCAGCCCAGTTAACACCGGGGAGCTGTTTTTT	CASSPVNTGELFF
TRBD2	TRBV29-1	few	TRBJ2-1	TGCAGCGTTGAGGGGCGGGGGGCCTACAATGAGCAGTTCTTC	CSVEGRGAYNEQFF
NA	TRBV6-2/TRBV6-3	NA	TRBJ2-1	TGTGCCAGCAGAATAGGTAATCGGGGTGTGTCCTACAATGAGCAGTTCTTC	CASRIGNRGVSYNEQFF
NA	TRBV10-3	few	TRBJ2-3	TGTGCCATCAGTGAGTCGGTTGGTACAATAGATACGCAGTATTTT	CAISESVGTIDTQYF
NA	TRBV6-5	NA	TRBJ2-7	TGTGCCAGCAGTCCCATTCTGGGGTACGAGCAGTACTTC	CASSPILGYEQYF
NA	TRBV5-1	NA	TRBJ2-7	TGCGCCAGCAGCTTGTCCGAGGGGCCGCTTAAAGGCGGGCAGTACTTC	CASSLSEGPLKGGQYF
NA	TRBV10-3	few	TRBJ2-3	TGTGCCATCGGGCAGGGGAGGGAAGATACGCAGTATTTT	CAIGQGREDTQYF
TRBD1	TRBV29-1	NA	TRBJ2-5	TGCAGCGGGGGGACAGGGCGGGAAGAGACCCAGTACTTC	CSGGTGREETQYF
NA	TRBV2	NA	TRBJ1-2	TGTGCCAGCGAGGACAGAGCCGTCTATGGCTACACCTTC	CASEDRAVYGYTF
TRBD1	TRBV3-1	few	TRBJ1-2	TGTGCCAGCAGTCTCGGGACAGGGGGCGGCTATGGCTACACCTTC	CASSLGTGGGYGYTF
NA	TRBV14	NA	TRBJ1-1	TGTGCCAGCAGCCAAGAGTACGGGTTGGCTGAAGCTTTCTTT	CASSQEYGLAEAFF
TRBD1	TRBV5-6	NA	TRBJ1-2	TGTGCCAGCAGCTCCGGGACAGGGGGCAACATGTTCTATGGCTACACCTTC	CASSSGTGGNMFYGYTF
TRBD2	TRBV7-6	NA	TRBJ2-7	TGTGCCAGCAGTCTAGCGGAGGGTGAAGGCTTGGGCGAGCAGTACTTC	CASSLAEGEGLGEQYF
TRBD2	TRBV15	NA	TRBJ2-7	TGTGCCACCAGCAGAGAGCGACTAGCGGGGAGTTACGAGCAGTACTTC	CATSRERLAGSYEQYF
NA	TRBV6-6	NA	TRBJ2-7	TGTGCCAGCAGTTACTCTCGGGAGCCAGATTTTCGGGACGAGCAGTACTTC	CASSYSREPDFRDEQYF
TRBD2	TRBV20-1	NA	TRBJ2-1	TGCAGTGCTAGTGGGCTAGCGGAGGGGCCCTACAATGAGCAGTTCTTC	CSASGLAEGPYNEQFF
TRBD2	TRBV29-1	few	TRBJ2-1	TGCAGCGTTGAAGAGCAGTCTAGCGGCTACTACAATGAGCAGTTCTTC	CSVEEQSSGYYNEQFF
NA	TRBV29-1	NA	TRBJ1-4	TGCAGCGTTGGGACAGAACCCAATGAAAAACTGTTTTTT	CSVGTEPNEKLFF
NA	TRBV28	NA	TRBJ2-3	TGTGCCAGCCAGGAAAGGGCGGGGATGACAGATACGCAGTATTTT	CASQERAGMTDTQYF
NA	TRBV10-2	NA	TRBJ1-6	TGCGCCACCAGGGAGGGTCCGGTAGTTGATTCACCCCTCCACTTT	CATREGPVVDSPLHF
TRBD1	TRBV27	NA	TRBJ2-1	TGTGCCAGCAGTCCCCGGGACAGGGTTACCTACAATGAGCAGTTCTTC	CASSPRDRVTYNEQFF
TRBD2	TRBV28	NA	TRBJ2-3	TGTGCCAGCACCCTGCTTGGGGCAGCGGGGGTATCAGATACGCAGTATTTT	CASTLLGAAGVSDTQYF
TRBD2	TRBV3-1	NA	TRBJ2-7	TGTGCCAGCAGCCGAACAACTAGCGGGACCTACGAGCAGTACTTC	CASSRTTSGTYEQYF
NA	TRBV29-1	few	TRBJ2-7	TGCAGCGCTAGGACTCCCTTTATGGACCCCTACGAGCAGTACTTC	CSARTPFMDPYEQYF
NA	TRBV20-1	NA	TRBJ2-7	TGCAGTGCTAGTCTCCGGACTACACCCTACTACGAGCAGTACTTC	CSASLRTTPYYEQYF
NA	TRBV6-5	few	TRBJ2-7	TGTGCCAGCAGTTACTCTCTCGAAGCCTCCTACGAGCAGTACTTC	CASSYSLEASYEQYF
NA	TRBV29-1	NA	TRBJ2-1	TGCAGCGCCCAACAGGAAGGTGAGCAGTTCTTC	CSAQQEGEQFF
TRBD1	TRBV3-1	NA	TRBJ2-7	TGTGCCAGCAGCGGGACAGGGGTTGAGCAGTACTTC	CASSGTGVEQYF
NA	TRBV27	NA	TRBJ1-5	TGTGCCAGTAACCCCATCGGCCCACGCAAGCATCAGCCCCAGCATTTT	CASNPIGPRKHQPQHF
NA	TRBV4-1	NA	TRBJ2-2	TGCGCCAGCAGCCCTTATACGGGGGAGCGTTCGAACACCGGGGAGCAGTTTTTT	CASSPYTGERSNTGEQFF
TRBD1	TRBV4-3	NA	TRBJ2-7	TGCGCCAGCAGCCAAGGGACAGGAAAAAACTCCTACGAGCAGTACTTC	CASSQGTGKNSYEQYF
NA	TRBV27	few	TRBJ1-1	TGTGCCAGCAGTCCCGGTGGGGCACCACTGAACACTGAAGCTTTCTTT	CASSPGGAPLNTEAFF
TRBD1	TRBV9	NA	TRBJ2-5	TGTGCCAGCAGCGTAGGAAGTCAGGGGGCGATGGAGACCCAGTACTTC	CASSVGSQGAMETQYF
TRBD1	TRBV4-1	few	TRBJ1-1	TGCGCCAGCAGCCATGAACAGGGGTTGAACACTGAAGCTTTCTTT	CASSHEQGLNTEAFF
NA	TRBV11-2	few	TRBJ2-7	TGTGCCAGCAGCCCCTCACGATTCAGTTACGAGCAGTACTTC	CASSPSRFSYEQYF
NA	TRBV7-9	NA	TRBJ1-1	TGTGCCAGCAGCTGGGGCCAGGGCGACACTGAAGCTTTCTTT	CASSWGQGDTEAFF
NA	TRBV25-1	NA	TRBJ2-6	TGTGCCGCGGGGGGGGCCAACGTCCTGACTTTC	CAAGGANVLTF
NA	TRBV6-5	few	TRBJ2-3	TGTGCCAGCAGTTACCAAAACACAGATACGCAGTATTTT	CASSYQNTDTQYF
NA	TRBV20-1	NA	TRBJ1-6	TGCAGTGCTAAAGTAGGGCAGGTTAATTCACCCCTCCACTTT	CSAKVGQVNSPLHF
NA	TRBV29-1	NA	TRBJ2-5	TGCAGCGCCGTATCCGAACTAGGCGGAGAGACCCAGTACTTC	CSAVSELGGETQYF
TRBD1	TRBV6-2/TRBV6-3	few	TRBJ2-1	TGTGCCAGCAGGGGACAGATGAATGAGCAGTTCTTC	CASRGQMNEQFF
TRBD1	TRBV4-1	NA	TRBJ1-2	TGCGCCAGCAGGCCCCCGGGACAGTTCTATGGCTACACCTTC	CASRPPGQFYGYTF
TRBD2	TRBV28	few	TRBJ2-7	TGTGCCAGCAGTGCCAGTGCTAGCGGGAAAGGGTCCTACGAGCAGTACTTC	CASSASASGKGSYEQYF
TRBD2	TRBV20-1	NA	TRBJ2-5	TGCAGTGCTAGCCCTAGCGGGCGTCAAGAGACCCAGTACTTC	CSASPSGRQETQYF
NA	TRBV4-3	NA	TRBJ1-6	TGCGCCAGCAGCCAAGATGGCAGGCAGAATTCACCCCTCCACTTT	CASSQDGRQNSPLHF
NA	TRBV7-6	NA	TRBJ2-5	TGTGCCAGCAGCTTAGGTTTGGCGGGGTACCTCTCCGAGACCCAGTACTTC	CASSLGLAGYLSETQYF
NA	TRBV7-2	NA	TRBJ2-7	TGTGCCAGCAGCCAGGGACAAGCTTGGGGCGAGCAGTACTTC	CASSQGQAWGEQYF
NA	TRBV7-9	once	TRBJ2-2	TGTGCCAGCAGCTTACTGGTAGGGGACACCGGGGAGCTGTTTTTT	CASSLLVGDTGELFF
TRBD2	TRBV9	NA	TRBJ2-1	TGTGCCAGCAGCAGGACTAGCGGGGGGCCGCGATACAATGAGCAGTTCTTC	CASSRTSGGPRYNEQFF